This T cell receptor beta chain was retrieved from a study of CD8 T cells in ankylosing spondylitis. MiXCR was run by TCRdb on the 5' RACE reads, yielding one entry per CDR3 protein. Here the sample spans some 130,000 distinct CDR3 sequences, 6% to 8% being singletons. This clonotype has a handful of counts. Its target is unknown. CDR1 SGHTA and CDR2 FQGTGA come from the germline V gene. CDR3 size: 12 residues. Trimming removed 5 bases at V and 12 bases at J, with 11 bases between. Study results and caveats: Disease-linked clones proved CD8+ and comparatively uncommon in peripheral blood. As reported, disease-linked clones showed significant enrichment in matched ankylosing spondylitis synovial fluid. Blood of patients with ankylosing spondylitis appeared to be characterized by a TCR beta motif of seven or eight highly homologous variants.

The TCR originated in a female donor with ankylosing spondylitis or in good health (not recorded which). Sequencing input: blood, either unsorted or a sorted T cell fraction (not recorded which). This chain uses TRBV7-3 with TRBJ2-6, with no clear D. CDR3 bases: TGTGCCAGCAGCCTCGCCCCCGCCGTCCTGACTTTC. It is translated as CASSLAPAVLTF.